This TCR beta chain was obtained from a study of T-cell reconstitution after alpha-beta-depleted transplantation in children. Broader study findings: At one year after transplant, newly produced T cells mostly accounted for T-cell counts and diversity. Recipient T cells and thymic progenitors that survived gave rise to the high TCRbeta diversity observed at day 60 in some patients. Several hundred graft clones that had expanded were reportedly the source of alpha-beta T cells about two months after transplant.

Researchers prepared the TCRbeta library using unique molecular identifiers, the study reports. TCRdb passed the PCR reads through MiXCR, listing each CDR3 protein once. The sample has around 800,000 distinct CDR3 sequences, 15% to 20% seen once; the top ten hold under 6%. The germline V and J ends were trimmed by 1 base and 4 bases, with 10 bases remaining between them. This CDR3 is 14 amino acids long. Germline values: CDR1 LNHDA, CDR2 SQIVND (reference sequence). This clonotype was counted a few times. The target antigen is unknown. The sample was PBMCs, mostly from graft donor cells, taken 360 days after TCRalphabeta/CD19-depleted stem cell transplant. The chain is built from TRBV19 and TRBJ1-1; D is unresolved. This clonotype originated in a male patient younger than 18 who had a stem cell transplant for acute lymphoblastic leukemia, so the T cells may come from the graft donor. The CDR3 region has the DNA TGTGCCAGTAGTATAGGCCCTCCGGGCACTGAAGCTTTCTTT. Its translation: CASSIGPPGTEAFF.